This T cell receptor (beta chain) was captured in a study of T cell responses to AZD1222 COVID-19 vaccine. The table came from immunoSEQ multiplex PCR; TCRdb's copy has only in-frame clones and leaves some out. This sample has 64,000 or so clones; 84% occur once, and the top ten carry under 8%. The study, taken as a whole, reports: Reportedly, nearly half the spike-specific TCRs target unmutated variant regions.

Deletions cut 2 bases from V and 4 bases from J, with 6 bases between. The CDR3 covers 13 residues. Details on this clone: Its specificity is unknown.

The origin of this receptor is an adult in good health. This sample comprised peripheral blood, obtained on day 0 of AZD1222 vaccination. The rearrangement uses TRBV12-3 or TRBV12-4 and TRBJ1-5; D uncertain. This CDR3 is CASSLRFNQPQHF. Here the CDR3 DNA reads TGTGCCAGCAGTTTACGGTTTAATCAGCCCCAGCATTTT.